These T cell receptor beta chains were read from a single sample in a study of spatial heterogeneity in lung cancer. A single record per CDR3 protein comes from TCRdb applying MiXCR to the 5' RACE reads. The sample lists about 92,000 distinct CDR3 sequences; around 12% were seen once. The sequencing used PBMCs, collected at surgery. The receptors derive from a male donor with early-stage non-small cell lung cancer. CDR3s include the opening cysteine and the closing phenylalanine or tryptophan. Each record gives: D gene, J gene, CDR3 length, clone size, V gene, CDR3 protein, CDR3 DNA. A D gene is named only where the DNA matches it firmly. Where a row states a size, it is once, few, many or the class of an expanded clone; other rows omit it.

- | TRBJ1-2 | 14 | - | TRBV27 | CASRPSGAPYGYTF | TGTGCCAGCCGACCCTCAGGGGCCCCTTATGGCTACACCTTC
TRBD2 | TRBJ2-2 | 19 | - | TRBV5-1 | CASSPGTSGGARNTGELFF | TGCGCCAGCAGCCCCGGGACTAGCGGGGGGGCACGCAACACCGGGGAGCTGTTTTTT
- | TRBJ2-3 | 14 | many | TRBV7-2 | CASSLVKNSDTQYF | TGTGCCAGCAGCTTAGTTAAGAACTCAGATACGCAGTATTTT
- | TRBJ2-5 | 15 | - | TRBV5-1 | CASSFGSGNQETQYF | TGCGCCAGCAGCTTTGGCAGCGGAAACCAAGAGACCCAGTACTTC
TRBD1 | TRBJ1-5 | 16 | - | TRBV7-2 | CASSYTGTDSYQPQHF | TGTGCCAGCAGCTACACCGGGACAGACTCCTATCAGCCCCAGCATTTT
- | TRBJ1-2 | 14 | many | TRBV5-5 | CASSWGTGFYGYTF | TGTGCCAGCAGCTGGGGAACAGGCTTCTATGGCTACACCTTC
TRBD2 | TRBJ2-1 | 14 | many | TRBV6-2/TRBV6-3 | CASSFLPGGGEQFF | TGTGCCAGCAGTTTCCTTCCGGGGGGTGGTGAGCAGTTCTTC
- | TRBJ2-7 | 14 | - | TRBV20-1 | CSASLLNPGNEQYF | TGCAGTGCATCCCTCTTGAATCCAGGGAACGAGCAGTACTTC
TRBD1 | TRBJ1-1 | 14 | - | TRBV5-1 | CASSMVTGTNEAFF | TGCGCCAGCAGCATGGTGACAGGGACCAATGAAGCTTTCTTT
- | TRBJ1-6 | 17 | few | TRBV27 | CASSFQTSRVGPTPLHF | TGTGCCAGCAGTTTCCAAACGTCCAGAGTGGGTCCGACGCCCCTCCACTTT
- | TRBJ2-1 | 12 | - | TRBV12-3/TRBV12-4 | CASTRQYNEQFF | TGTGCCAGCACCCGACAGTACAATGAGCAGTTCTTC
TRBD1 | TRBJ1-2 | 16 | few | TRBV7-2 | CASSLALGDRAHGYTF | TGTGCCAGCAGCTTAGCGCTAGGGGACAGGGCCCATGGCTACACCTTC
TRBD2 | TRBJ2-7 | 13 | - | TRBV20-1 | CSAVLAGAYEQYF | TGCAGTGCTGTACTAGCGGGGGCCTACGAGCAGTACTTC
- | TRBJ1-5 | 13 | few | TRBV20-1 | CSGGQGRHQPQHF | TGCAGTGGGGGGCAGGGGCGCCATCAGCCCCAGCATTTT
- | TRBJ1-5 | 16 | - | TRBV27 | CASSLIGMGDNQPQHF | TGTGCCAGCAGTTTAATAGGGATGGGGGACAATCAGCCCCAGCATTTT
TRBD2 | TRBJ2-5 | 16 | - | TRBV7-6 | CVSSSRLAGTQETQYF | TGTGTCAGCAGCTCGCGACTAGCGGGGACTCAAGAGACCCAGTACTTC
- | TRBJ1-5 | 15 | - | TRBV23-1 | CASSQKSGAGQPQHF | TGCGCCAGCAGTCAAAAGTCGGGGGCTGGGCAGCCCCAGCATTTT
- | TRBJ2-2 | 13 | few | TRBV10-1 | CASSKIRGGELFF | TGCGCCAGCTCAAAGATCCGGGGCGGGGAGCTGTTTTTT
- | TRBJ2-1 | 13 | few | TRBV7-9 | CASSLEFGHRQFF | TGTGCCAGCAGCTTAGAATTTGGGCATAGGCAGTTCTTC
- | TRBJ2-3 | 15 | few | TRBV24-1 | CATSDLGQPTDTQYF | TGTGCCACCAGTGATTTGGGACAACCCACAGATACGCAGTATTTT
TRBD1 | TRBJ1-4 | 14 | many | TRBV7-9 | CASSSTGDGEKLFF | TGTGCCAGCAGCTCGACAGGGGATGGTGAAAAACTGTTTTTT
- | TRBJ2-7 | 15 | - | TRBV3-1 | CASSQSGTGSYEQYF | TGTGCCAGCAGCCAAAGCGGGACAGGATCCTACGAGCAGTACTTC
- | TRBJ1-4 | 15 | - | TRBV7-2 | CASSLKASGDEKLFF | TGTGCCAGCAGCTTAAAAGCGTCAGGAGATGAAAAACTGTTTTTT
- | TRBJ1-1 | 16 | few | TRBV7-2 | CASSLDGGLGSTEAFF | TGTGCCAGCAGCTTAGATGGGGGCTTGGGGAGCACTGAAGCTTTCTTT
- | TRBJ1-1 | 13 | - | TRBV5-1 | CASSLAAESEAFF | TGCGCCAGCAGCTTGGCGGCAGAGTCTGAAGCTTTCTTT
TRBD2 | TRBJ2-3 | 16 | - | TRBV5-1 | CASRPLPGLETDTQYF | TGCGCCAGCCGCCCGCTTCCGGGACTAGAAACAGATACGCAGTATTTT
- | TRBJ1-5 | 13 | many | TRBV9 | CASSVEGHQPQHF | TGTGCCAGCAGCGTAGAGGGTCATCAGCCCCAGCATTTT
- | TRBJ2-5 | 15 | many | TRBV6-4 | CASSPMAGYQETQYF | TGTGCCAGCAGTCCGATGGCGGGCTACCAAGAGACCCAGTACTTC
- | TRBJ1-3 | 14 | few | TRBV20-1 | CSAAPSPGVDTIYF | TGCAGTGCTGCACCCTCTCCAGGGGTCGACACCATATATTTT
TRBD1 | TRBJ2-7 | 15 | few | TRBV20-1 | CSAKRDRPWVYEQYF | TGCAGTGCTAAACGGGACAGGCCATGGGTCTACGAGCAGTACTTC
TRBD1 | TRBJ2-2 | 14 | - | TRBV5-1 | CASQDRAESGELFF | TGCGCCAGCCAAGACAGGGCCGAGTCCGGGGAGCTGTTTTTT
- | TRBJ1-1 | 17 | - | TRBV24-1 | CATRAGQVGLTNTEAFF | TGTGCCACCAGGGCAGGACAAGTCGGCCTTACGAACACTGAAGCTTTCTTT
- | TRBJ2-1 | 14 | few | TRBV28 | CASKGVDPDNEQFF | TGTGCCAGCAAGGGGGTGGATCCTGACAATGAGCAGTTCTTC
- | TRBJ1-1 | 15 | - | TRBV7-9 | CASSPRTAQDTEAFF | TGTGCCAGCAGCCCACGGACAGCGCAGGACACTGAAGCTTTCTTT
- | TRBJ2-1 | 14 | - | TRBV20-1 | CSAIRDPPVYEQFF | TGCAGTGCTATCCGGGACCCGCCGGTATATGAGCAGTTCTTC
- | TRBJ2-1 | 11 | many | TRBV5-1 | CASSLMEEQFF | TGCGCCAGCAGCTTGATGGAGGAGCAGTTCTTC
- | TRBJ2-5 | 18 | few | TRBV6-5 | CASSYASRLGGSAETQYF | TGTGCCAGCAGTTACGCCTCCCGACTCGGGGGCTCCGCAGAGACCCAGTACTTC
TRBD2 | TRBJ2-1 | 14 | few | TRBV4-2 | CASSPGLGDYEQFF | TGTGCCAGCAGCCCCGGACTAGGAGACTATGAGCAGTTCTTC
- | TRBJ1-1 | 13 | - | TRBV3-1 | CASSQTLKFEAFF | TGTGCCAGCAGCCAAACTCTTAAGTTTGAAGCTTTCTTT
TRBD2 | TRBJ2-7 | 14 | many | TRBV28 | CASSFLAGVNEQYF | TGTGCCAGCAGTTTCCTAGCGGGAGTAAACGAGCAGTACTTC
- | TRBJ1-6 | 14 | - | TRBV7-9 | CASSLWIGGSPLHF | TGTGCCAGCAGCTTATGGATTGGGGGTTCACCCCTCCACTTT
- | TRBJ2-7 | 15 | - | TRBV2 | CASRKEGGSTYEQYF | TGTGCCAGCAGGAAAGAAGGGGGTTCCACCTACGAGCAGTACTTC
TRBD1 | TRBJ2-7 | 13 | few | TRBV28 | CASRSGQGNEQYF | TGTGCCAGCAGGTCGGGACAGGGCAACGAGCAGTACTTC
TRBD1 | TRBJ1-5 | 15 | - | TRBV18 | CASSPNTGVNQPQHF | TGTGCCAGCTCACCAAACACAGGGGTTAATCAGCCCCAGCATTTT
- | TRBJ2-2 | 13 | few | TRBV30 | CAWTLGAHGELFF | TGTGCCTGGACCTTGGGAGCTCACGGGGAGCTGTTTTTT
- | TRBJ1-1 | 11 | many | TRBV2 | CASRGNTEAFF | TGTGCCAGCAGGGGGAACACTGAAGCTTTCTTT